These T cell receptor beta chains were read from a single sample in a study of cytomegalovirus exposure and HLA in healthy donors. Clones were sequenced by immunoSEQ multiplex PCR, and TCRdb holds only the in-frame ones, with some missing. The sample includes about 130,000 clones, approximately 80% of them seen just once. Input material: PBMCs. The receptors come from a man under 40 in good health and CMV-seronegative. Each CDR3 is given with its conserved first and last residue. The order of the fields is J gene, D gene, V gene, clone size, CDR3 DNA, CDR3 protein. A D gene is named only where the DNA matches it firmly. The size field is filled for only some rows; it gives once, few, many or a size class.

TRBJ1-2	TRBD1	TRBV7-9	NA	TGTGCCAGCAGCTTAGGCACAGGGGATGGCTACACCTTC	CASSLGTGDGYTF
TRBJ2-1	TRBD1	TRBV19	NA	TGTGCCAGTAGTATTGTAACAGGGGGAAGGGCTGAGCAGTTCTTC	CASSIVTGGRAEQFF
TRBJ2-7	NA	TRBV9	NA	TGTGCCAGCAGCGAGACACCCAGTGGGTACGAGCAGTACTTC	CASSETPSGYEQYF
TRBJ2-7	TRBD1	TRBV7-2	NA	TGTGCCAGCAGCTTCGGACAGGGCTACGAGCAGTACTTC	CASSFGQGYEQYF
TRBJ2-4	TRBD2	TRBV7-2	NA	TGTGCCAGCAGCTTCGGACTAGCGGTCGGGGGAAACATTCAGTACTTC	CASSFGLAVGGNIQYF
TRBJ1-3	NA	TRBV30	NA	TGTGCCTGGTCACGGGGGGGGCACACCATATATTTT	CAWSRGGHTIYF
TRBJ2-7	NA	TRBV6-6	few	TGTGCCAGCAGTTACAGTGTGACTATGCGGGAGCAGTACTTC	CASSYSVTMREQYF
TRBJ1-5	TRBD1	TRBV2	few	TGTGCCAGCGGGGGACAGGGGGCGGATCAGCCCCAGCATTTT	CASGGQGADQPQHF
TRBJ2-7	TRBD1	TRBV10-3	once	TGTGCCATCAGTGAGTCGCAGGGGGCCTTATACGAGCAGTACTTC	CAISESQGALYEQYF
TRBJ2-1	TRBD2	TRBV28	NA	TGTGCCAGCAGATTTAGCGGGAGGGGGGTAAGTGAGCAGTTCTTC	CASRFSGRGVSEQFF
TRBJ2-7	NA	TRBV6-5	once	TGTGCCAGCAGTCCCAGACTAGTTGGTACGGACGAGCAGTACTTC	CASSPRLVGTDEQYF
TRBJ2-2	NA	TRBV6-1	few	TGTGCCAGCAGGCCCGGGGGGCCAGGCGGGGAGCTGTTTTTT	CASRPGGPGGELFF
TRBJ1-2	TRBD1	TRBV28	NA	TGTGCCAGCAGGGGGGACAGTGTCTATGGCTACACCTTC	CASRGDSVYGYTF
TRBJ2-1	NA	TRBV27	NA	TGTGCCAGCAGTGTCCTATCCCACAATGAGCAGTTCTTC	CASSVLSHNEQFF
TRBJ2-7	TRBD2	TRBV6-5	NA	TGTGCCAGCAGTTACCCAGGACTAGCCTACTACGAGCAGTACTTC	CASSYPGLAYYEQYF
TRBJ1-5	NA	TRBV30	NA	TGTGCCTGGAGTGGAGGCCACTTTAATCAGCCCCAGCATTTT	CAWSGGHFNQPQHF
TRBJ1-1	NA	TRBV9	NA	TGTGCCAGCAGCTCCCTGACAGGGAACACTGAAGCTTTCTTT	CASSSLTGNTEAFF
TRBJ2-3	NA	TRBV7-2	NA	TGTGCCAGCAGTTCGTACTCAGATACGCAGTATTTT	CASSSYSDTQYF
TRBJ2-6	TRBD1	TRBV9	NA	TGTGCCAGCAGCGTAGACCCCGGGACAGGGGGCGCTGGGGCCAACGTCCTGACTTTC	CASSVDPGTGGAGANVLTF
TRBJ2-5	NA	TRBV28	NA	TGTGCCAGCAGTTTATCCGGACAGCAAGAGACCCAGTACTTC	CASSLSGQQETQYF
TRBJ1-4	TRBD1	TRBV11-2	NA	TGTGCCAGCAGCACCGGGACAGGGGGACGAAAACTGTTTTTT	CASSTGTGGRKLFF
TRBJ1-5	TRBD1	TRBV5-4	few	TGTGCCAGCAGCTTGGACAGGGGGCGAGATCAGCCCCAGCATTTT	CASSLDRGRDQPQHF
TRBJ2-7	NA	TRBV13	NA	TGTGCCAGCAGCCGAGGCTACCCCCGGTCGGGGCAGTACTTC	CASSRGYPRSGQYF
TRBJ2-5	TRBD1	TRBV27	NA	TGTGCCAGCAGTTTTATGTTTAGGGCAGGGGGCGAAGAGACCCAGTACTTC	CASSFMFRAGGEETQYF
TRBJ1-1	TRBD1	TRBV6-1	few	TGTGCCAGCAGTGAATCTGACAGGGGAGTCGCTGAAGCTTTCTTT	CASSESDRGVAEAFF
TRBJ1-2	TRBD1	TRBV7-8	NA	TGTGCCAGCAGCCCCAGGGACAGGGGGTATGGCTACACCTTC	CASSPRDRGYGYTF
TRBJ2-5	TRBD2	TRBV4-3	once	TGCGCCAGCAGCCAAGTGACTAGCGGGAGAGAGACCCAGTACTTC	CASSQVTSGRETQYF
TRBJ2-7	TRBD2	TRBV27	NA	TGTGCCAGCAGCAGGACCGGGACTACCAACGAGCAGTACTTC	CASSRTGTTNEQYF
TRBJ2-4	TRBD1	TRBV19	NA	TGTGCCACCCGGACAGGGGATGGGGCCAAAAACATTCAGTACTTC	CATRTGDGAKNIQYF
TRBJ2-1	NA	TRBV4-2	NA	TGTGCCAGCAGCCAAGTCGCTAGTTCCTACAATGAGCAGTTCTTC	CASSQVASSYNEQFF
TRBJ2-1	NA	TRBV27	NA	TGTGCCAGCAGTTTATCCGACCCGGGTTACAATGAGCAGTTCTTC	CASSLSDPGYNEQFF
TRBJ1-1	NA	TRBV10-2	few	TGCGCCAGCAGTGATTTAATCGGGTATACTGAAGCTTTCTTT	CASSDLIGYTEAFF
TRBJ1-2	TRBD1	TRBV5-4	NA	TGTGCCAGCAGCTTGGAACAGGGGGCTTGGTATGGCTACACCTTC	CASSLEQGAWYGYTF
TRBJ2-5	TRBD2	TRBV4-2	NA	TGTGCCAGCAGCCAGGAAGCGGGACTAGCGGGTCAAGAGACCCAGTACTTC	CASSQEAGLAGQETQYF
TRBJ1-5	TRBD1	TRBV2	NA	TGTGCCAGCAGCGGGACAGGGGATAGCAATCAGCCCCAGCATTTT	CASSGTGDSNQPQHF
TRBJ2-5	NA	TRBV29-1	NA	TGCAGCGTCAAAGGGCTAGCACAAGAGACCCAGTACTTC	CSVKGLAQETQYF
TRBJ2-1	TRBD2	TRBV5-4	once	TGTGCCAGCAGCCCCCAAACTAGCGGGACGCGCAATGAGCAGTTCTTC	CASSPQTSGTRNEQFF
TRBJ1-3	NA	TRBV11-2	NA	TGTGCCAGCAGCTTAGTCCTGAACTATGAAAACACCATATATTTT	CASSLVLNYENTIYF
TRBJ2-1	TRBD2	TRBV5-1	NA	TGCGCCAGCAGCTTGGGACAGCGGGAAATCGGTGAGCAGTTCTTC	CASSLGQREIGEQFF
TRBJ2-3	NA	TRBV5-1	once	TGCGCCAGCAGCTTGGATCCAGCGGGCCGAACAGATACGCAGTATTTT	CASSLDPAGRTDTQYF
TRBJ2-3	TRBD1	TRBV7-9	NA	TGTGCCAGCAGCTTAACCGCGGGACAGGGGAGGACAGATACGCAGTATTTT	CASSLTAGQGRTDTQYF
TRBJ2-5	NA	TRBV4-3	NA	TGCGCCAGCAGCCAAGGACATAAAGAGACCCAGTACTTC	CASSQGHKETQYF
TRBJ2-2	TRBD1	TRBV5-4	NA	TGTGCCAGCAAACGAACCGGGACAGTGAACACCGGGGAGCTGTTTTTT	CASKRTGTVNTGELFF
TRBJ2-2	NA	TRBV7-6	NA	TGTGCCAGCAGCTACTCCCAAAACACCGGGGAGCTGTTTTTT	CASSYSQNTGELFF
TRBJ1-5	NA	TRBV29-1	NA	TGCAGCGTGTCGCTGGGGCAAAGCAATCAGCCCCAGCATTTT	CSVSLGQSNQPQHF